The T cell receptor (beta chain) under discussion was sequenced for a study of vaccination effects on CD4 cells after COVID-19. Trimming cost V 2 bases and J 2 bases; bases outside gene matches: 14. CDR3 size: 19 residues. Germline CDR1 and CDR2: WNHNN and SYGVQD (reference sequence). As to this clone: What it binds is not known.

Profiling relied on immunoSEQ multiplex PCR, and the TCRdb table lists in-frame clones only, not all of them. The table has 40,000 or so clones, 65% to 80% seen once; the top ten hold under 3%. The culture ran for around ten days before CD4+ T cells were isolated. The V call is TRBV10-1, the J call TRBJ2-3, with 9 bases lining up with TRBD2. Sequences were derived from CD4+ T cells from PBMCs cultured without peptide, sampled before COVID-19 vaccination. This clonotype was sampled from a human donor who received a COVID-19 vaccine. CDR3 region: CASSEKWRSGGTSTDTQYF. The CDR3 DNA reads as TGCGCCAGCAGTGAGAAATGGAGGAGCGGGGGGACTTCCACAGATACGCAGTATTTT.